The rows below give T cell receptor beta chains drawn from one sample of a study of cytomegalovirus exposure and HLA in healthy donors. The protocol was immunoSEQ multiplex PCR, while the TCRdb copy is restricted to in-frame clones and leaves out a portion. The repertoire holds some 150,000 clones, with about four fifths as singletons. The source material was PBMCs. The source is a man aged 45-60 years in good health and CMV-seropositive. Both conserved end residues are part of each CDR3. The order of the fields is D gene, V gene, J gene, clone size, CDR3 protein, CDR3 DNA. D genes are given only for firm matches. The size of a clone is reported for some rows only, either as once, few or many, or as a class for expanded clones.

>TRBD2|TRBV7-2|TRBJ2-7|NA
CASSRLAGVTYEQYF
TGTGCCAGCAGCCGACTAGCGGGGGTTACCTACGAGCAGTACTTC
>NA|TRBV5-1|TRBJ2-7|once
CASSWEVTYEQYF
TGCGCCAGCAGCTGGGAGGTCACCTACGAGCAGTACTTC
>NA|TRBV7-6|TRBJ2-7|few
CASSSRSTYEQYF
TGTGCCAGCAGCTCCCGATCCACTTACGAGCAGTACTTC
>TRBD1|TRBV30|TRBJ2-7|NA
CAWTGTGENYEQYF
TGTGCCTGGACAGGAACAGGGGAAAACTACGAGCAGTACTTC
>NA|TRBV11-1|TRBJ1-1|NA
CASSFDRNTEAFF
TGTGCCAGCAGCTTCGACAGGAACACTGAAGCTTTCTTT
>NA|TRBV15|TRBJ1-5|NA
CATSRDLNQPQHF
TGTGCCACCAGCAGAGACCTTAATCAGCCCCAGCATTTT
>TRBD1|TRBV7-3|TRBJ2-7|NA
CASSRGTGDSYEQYF
TGTGCCAGCAGCCGTGGGACAGGGGATTCCTACGAGCAGTACTTC
>NA|TRBV4-1|TRBJ2-4|NA
CASSQSGWQGGFLAKNIQYF
TGCGCCAGCAGCCAATCGGGCTGGCAGGGGGGATTCCTAGCCAAAAACATTCAGTACTTC
>NA|TRBV6-4|TRBJ2-1|NA
CASSESPGVDEQFF
TGTGCCAGCAGTGAAAGCCCGGGGGTGGATGAGCAGTTCTTC
>TRBD1|TRBV30|TRBJ2-7|NA
CACQLRGLHEQYF
TGTGCCTGTCAACTCAGGGGGCTTCACGAGCAGTACTTC
>TRBD1|TRBV27|TRBJ1-5|NA
CASRFQGAGQPQHF
TGTGCCAGCAGGTTTCAGGGGGCAGGACAGCCCCAGCATTTT
>NA|TRBV27|TRBJ1-1|NA
CASSLTVNTEAFF
TGTGCCAGCAGTTTAACGGTGAACACTGAAGCTTTCTTT
>TRBD1|TRBV11-1|TRBJ1-1|NA
CASSYPGTALMNTEAFF
TGTGCCAGCAGCTACCCCGGGACAGCCCTCATGAACACTGAAGCTTTCTTT
>TRBD2|TRBV7-3|TRBJ2-7|NA
CASSLRGTSGSKVYEQYF
TGTGCCAGCAGCCTCCGGGGGACTAGCGGGAGTAAGGTTTACGAGCAGTACTTC
>TRBD1|TRBV6-1|TRBJ1-2|NA
CASSEDRTYYGYTF
TGTGCCAGCAGTGAGGACAGGACCTACTATGGCTACACCTTC
>TRBD2|TRBV5-1|TRBJ2-7|NA
CASSLGASGVLQAREQYF
TGCGCCAGCAGCTTGGGGGCTAGCGGGGTACTTCAAGCTAGGGAGCAGTACTTC